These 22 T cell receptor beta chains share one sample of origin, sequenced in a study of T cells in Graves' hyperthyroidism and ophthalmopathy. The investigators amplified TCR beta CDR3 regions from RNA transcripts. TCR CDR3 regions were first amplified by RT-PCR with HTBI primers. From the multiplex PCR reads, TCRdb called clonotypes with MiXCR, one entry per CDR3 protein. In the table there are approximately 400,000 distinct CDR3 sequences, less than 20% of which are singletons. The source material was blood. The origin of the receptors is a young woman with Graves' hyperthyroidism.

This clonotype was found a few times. CDR3 sequence: CASSFRDSLYREQYF. The CDR3 DNA reads as TGCGCCAGCAGCTTCCGGGACTCCCTCTATCGCGAGCAGTACTTC. The V call is TRBV5-1, the J call TRBJ2-7; D is possibly TRBD2 (6 bases). Trimming pared 2 bases from V and 6 bases from J, leaving 18 bases between. Germline V gene lookup returns CDR1 SGHRS and CDR2 YFSETQ. This CDR3 region has 15 residues.

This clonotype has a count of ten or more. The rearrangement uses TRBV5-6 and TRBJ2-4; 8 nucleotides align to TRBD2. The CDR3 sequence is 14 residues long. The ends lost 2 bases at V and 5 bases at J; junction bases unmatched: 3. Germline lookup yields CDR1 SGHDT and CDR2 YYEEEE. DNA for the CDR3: TGTGCCAGCAGCTTCGGGACTAGTCAAAACATTCAGTACTTC. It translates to CASSFGTSQNIQYF.

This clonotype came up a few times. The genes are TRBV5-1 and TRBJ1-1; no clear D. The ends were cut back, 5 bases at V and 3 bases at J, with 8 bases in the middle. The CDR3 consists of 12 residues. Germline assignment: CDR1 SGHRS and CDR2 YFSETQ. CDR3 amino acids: CASRRRDTEAFF. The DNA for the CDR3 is TGCGCCAGCAGACGGAGGGACACTGAAGCTTTCTTT.

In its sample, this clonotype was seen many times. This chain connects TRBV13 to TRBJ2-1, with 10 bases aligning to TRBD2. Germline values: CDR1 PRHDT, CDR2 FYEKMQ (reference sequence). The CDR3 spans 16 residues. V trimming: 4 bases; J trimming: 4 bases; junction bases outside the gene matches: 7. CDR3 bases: TGTGCCAGCAGCTCCGGAGCGGGAGGGACTTACAATGAGCAGTTCTTC. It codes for CASSSGAGGTYNEQFF.

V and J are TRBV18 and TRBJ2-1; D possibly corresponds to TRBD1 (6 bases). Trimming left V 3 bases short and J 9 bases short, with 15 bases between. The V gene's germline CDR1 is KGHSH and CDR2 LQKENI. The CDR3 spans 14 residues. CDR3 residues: CASSPGQSGAEQFF. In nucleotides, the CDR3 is TGTGCCAGCTCACCTGGACAGTCGGGCGCTGAGCAGTTCTTC.

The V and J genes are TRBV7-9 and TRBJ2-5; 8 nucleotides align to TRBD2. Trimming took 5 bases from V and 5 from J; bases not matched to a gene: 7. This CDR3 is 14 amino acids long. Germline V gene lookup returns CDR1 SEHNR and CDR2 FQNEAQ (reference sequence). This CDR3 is CASSTAGGRETQYF. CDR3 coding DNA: TGTGCCAGCAGCACCGCGGGGGGCAGGGAGACCCAGTACTTC.

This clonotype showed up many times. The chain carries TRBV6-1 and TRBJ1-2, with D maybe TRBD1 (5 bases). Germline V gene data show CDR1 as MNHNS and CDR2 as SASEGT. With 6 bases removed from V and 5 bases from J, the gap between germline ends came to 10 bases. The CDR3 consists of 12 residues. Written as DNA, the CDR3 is TGTGCCAGCAGCGCGAAGGGGTATGGCTACACCTTC. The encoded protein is CASSAKGYGYTF.

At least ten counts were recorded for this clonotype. CDR3 nucleotide sequence: TGTGCCATCAGTGAGAAGGGGGCACTTGACTATGGCTACACCTTC. It yields the protein CAISEKGALDYGYTF. The chain employs TRBV10-3 and TRBJ1-2; 7 bases line up with TRBD1. V gave up 2 bases and J gave up 3 bases; unmatched junction bases: 6. The CDR3 runs to 15 residues. The V gene's germline CDR1 is ENHRY and CDR2 SYGVKD.

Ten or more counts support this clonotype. The CDR3 reads CASSVTGTVGQSLHF. CDR3 coding DNA: TGTGCCAGCAGCGTTACCGGGACAGTGGGACAATCCCTCCACTTT. V usage is TRBV5-6 and J usage is TRBJ1-6; 7 bases align to TRBD1. The CDR3 loop spans 15 amino acids. Losses at the gene ends were 4 bases for V and 14 bases for J; bases not matched to a gene: 15. Germline assignment: CDR1 SGHDT and CDR2 YYEEEE.

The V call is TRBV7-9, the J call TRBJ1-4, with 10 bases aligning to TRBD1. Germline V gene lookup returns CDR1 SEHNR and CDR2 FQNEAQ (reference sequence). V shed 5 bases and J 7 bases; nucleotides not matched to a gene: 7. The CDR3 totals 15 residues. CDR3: CASSPPGQGTEKLFF. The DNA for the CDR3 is TGTGCCAGCAGCCCCCCGGGACAGGGGACTGAAAAACTGTTTTTT. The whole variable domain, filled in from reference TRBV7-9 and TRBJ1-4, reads DTGVSQNPRHKITKRGQNVTFRCDPISEHNRLYWYRQTLGQGPEFLTYFQNEAQLEKSRLLSDRFSAERPKGSFSTLEIQRTEQGDSAMYLCASSPPGQGTEKLFFGSGTQLSVL.

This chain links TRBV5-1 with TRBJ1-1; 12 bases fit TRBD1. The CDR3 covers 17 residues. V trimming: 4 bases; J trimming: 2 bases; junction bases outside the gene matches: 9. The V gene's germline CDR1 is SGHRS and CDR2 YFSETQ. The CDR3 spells CASSTGTGGLRNTEAFF. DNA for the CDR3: TGCGCCAGCAGCACAGGGACAGGGGGCCTTAGAAACACTGAAGCTTTCTTT.

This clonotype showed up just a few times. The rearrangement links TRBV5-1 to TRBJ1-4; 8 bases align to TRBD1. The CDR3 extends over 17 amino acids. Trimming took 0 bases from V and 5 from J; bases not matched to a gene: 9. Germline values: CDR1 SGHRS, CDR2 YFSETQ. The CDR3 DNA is TGCGCCAGCAGCTTGGGGCCCGGACAGGGTAGGAATGAAAAACTGTTTTTT. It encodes CASSLGPGQGRNEKLFF.

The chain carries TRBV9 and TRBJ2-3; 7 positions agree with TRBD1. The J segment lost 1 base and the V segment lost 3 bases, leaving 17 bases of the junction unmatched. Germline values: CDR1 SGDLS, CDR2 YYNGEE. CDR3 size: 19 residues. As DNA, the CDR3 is TGTGCCAGCAGCGAGACCGGGACAGAGGGGGCGCGGGGCACAGATACGCAGTATTTT. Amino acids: CASSETGTEGARGTDTQYF.

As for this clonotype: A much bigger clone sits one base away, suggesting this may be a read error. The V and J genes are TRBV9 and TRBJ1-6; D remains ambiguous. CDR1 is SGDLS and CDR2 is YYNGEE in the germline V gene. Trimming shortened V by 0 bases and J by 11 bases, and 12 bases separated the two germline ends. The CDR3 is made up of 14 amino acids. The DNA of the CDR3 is TGTGCCAGCAGCGTAGGTGACGGGGATCCACCCCTCCACTTT. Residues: CASSVGDGDPPLHF.

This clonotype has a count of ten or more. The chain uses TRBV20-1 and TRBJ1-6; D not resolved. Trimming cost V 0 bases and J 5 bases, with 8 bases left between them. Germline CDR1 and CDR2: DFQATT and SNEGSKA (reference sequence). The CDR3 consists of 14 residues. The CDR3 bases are TGCAGTGCTAGAGACACCGGGAATAATTCACCCCTCCACTTT. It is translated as CSARDTGNNSPLHF.

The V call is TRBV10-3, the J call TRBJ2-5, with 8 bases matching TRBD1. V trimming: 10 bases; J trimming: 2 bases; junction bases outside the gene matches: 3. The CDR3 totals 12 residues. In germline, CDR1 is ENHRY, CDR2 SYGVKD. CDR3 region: CATWTGQETQYF. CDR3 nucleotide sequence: TGTGCCACCTGGACAGGGCAAGAGACCCAGTACTTC.

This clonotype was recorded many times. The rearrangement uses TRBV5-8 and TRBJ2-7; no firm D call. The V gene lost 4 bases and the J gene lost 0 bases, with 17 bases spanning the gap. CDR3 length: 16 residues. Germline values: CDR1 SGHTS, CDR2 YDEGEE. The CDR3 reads CASSAAELSSSYEQYF. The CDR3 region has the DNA TGTGCCAGCAGCGCGGCAGAACTCTCAAGCTCCTACGAGCAGTACTTC.

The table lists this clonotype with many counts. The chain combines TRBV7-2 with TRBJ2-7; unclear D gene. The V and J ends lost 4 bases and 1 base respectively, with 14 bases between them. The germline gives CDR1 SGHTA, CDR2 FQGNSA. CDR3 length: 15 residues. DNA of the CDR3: TGTGCCAGCAGCTGGTTTTTCTCGAGGTCCTACGAGCAGTACTTC. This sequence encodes CASSWFFSRSYEQYF. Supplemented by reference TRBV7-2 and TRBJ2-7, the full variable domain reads GAGVSQSPSNKVTEKGKDVELRCDPISGHTALYWYRQSLGQGLEFLIYFQGNSAPDKSGLPSDRFSAERTGGSVSTLTIQRTQQEDSAVYLCASSWFFSRSYEQYFGPGTRLTVT.

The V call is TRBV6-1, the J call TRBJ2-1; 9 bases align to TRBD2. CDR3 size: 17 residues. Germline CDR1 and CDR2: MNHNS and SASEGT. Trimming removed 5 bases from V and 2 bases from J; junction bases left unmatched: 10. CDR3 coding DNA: TGTGCCAGCAGTCTCGGCTCGACTAGCGGCGCCTACAATGAGCAGTTCTTC. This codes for CASSLGSTSGAYNEQFF.

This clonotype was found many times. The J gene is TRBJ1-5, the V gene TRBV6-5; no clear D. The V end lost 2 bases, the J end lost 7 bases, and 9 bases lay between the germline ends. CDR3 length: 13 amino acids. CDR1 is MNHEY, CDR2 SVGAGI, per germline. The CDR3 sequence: CASSYSFDQPQHF. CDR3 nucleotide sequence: TGTGCCAGCAGTTACAGTTTCGACCAGCCCCAGCATTTT.

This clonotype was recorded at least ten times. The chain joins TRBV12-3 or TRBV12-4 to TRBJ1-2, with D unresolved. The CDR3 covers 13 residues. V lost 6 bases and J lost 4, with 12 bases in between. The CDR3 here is CASSAESSYGYTF. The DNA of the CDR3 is TGTGCCAGCAGCGCTGAGAGTAGCTATGGCTACACCTTC.

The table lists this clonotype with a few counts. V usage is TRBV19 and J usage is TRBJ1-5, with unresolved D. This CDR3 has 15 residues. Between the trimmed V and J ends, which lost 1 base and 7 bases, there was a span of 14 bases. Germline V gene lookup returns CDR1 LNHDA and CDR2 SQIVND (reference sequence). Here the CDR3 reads CASSIAGNGKQPQHF. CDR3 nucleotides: TGTGCCAGTAGTATAGCCGGAAATGGAAAACAGCCCCAGCATTTT. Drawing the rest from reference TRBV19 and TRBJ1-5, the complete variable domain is DGGITQSPKYLFRKEGQNVTLSCEQNLNHDAMYWYRQDPGQGLRLIYYSQIVNDFQKGDIAEGYSVSREKKESFPLTVTSAQKNPTAFYLCASSIAGNGKQPQHFGDGTRLSIL.